The 32 T cell receptor beta chains in this list originate from one sample, sequenced in a study of CD4 T cells in relation to SARS-CoV-2 and coronaviruses. Unexposed donor CD4+ T cells date from 2011-2018, before the COVID-19 pandemic. The cells were cultured for roughly 11 days before CD4+ T cells were isolated. Their cognate antigens are unknown. Some clones are missing from TCRdb's copy, which holds only in-frame ones; the method was immunoSEQ multiplex PCR. The sample comprises roughly 30,000 clones, about 80% of which are singletons, and about 15% rests with the top ten. Sequencing input: CD4+ T cells from PBMCs, cultured in vitro. These receptors were collected from a human donor in good health.

In this sample, this clone turned up once. The CDR3 DNA sequence: TGTGCCAGCAGCCCCGGGGGCAGGGGGCGTTTGGGCTACGAGCAGTACTTC. Its protein is CASSPGGRGRLGYEQYF. The chain has TRBV4-2 and TRBJ2-7; 8 nucleotides match TRBD1. This CDR3 has 17 amino acids. With 4 bases clipped from V and 3 bases from J, the junction kept 14 bases outside the gene matches. The germline V gene encodes CDR1 LGHNA and CDR2 YNFKEQ.

The chain is built from TRBV6-6 and TRBJ1-2, with D possibly TRBD1 on 5 matching bases. CDR3 length: 12 amino acids. Trimming left V 2 bases short and J 5 bases short, with 6 bases between. CDR1 is MNHNY and CDR2 is SVGAGI in the germline V gene (reference sequence). The CDR3 spells CASSYAGYGYTF. The CDR3, as DNA: TGTGCCAGCAGTTACGCAGGGTATGGCTACACCTTC.

The chain links TRBV7-2 to TRBJ2-3, with 7 bases fitting TRBD2. The ends lost 5 bases at V and 0 bases at J; junction bases unmatched: 5. The CDR3 consists of 15 residues. Germline assignment: CDR1 SGHTA and CDR2 FQGNSA. The chain's CDR3 is CASSASGISTDTQYF. As DNA, the CDR3 is TGTGCCAGCAGCGCTAGCGGAATAAGCACAGATACGCAGTATTTT.

The CDR3 spells CASSLGLGRGGVEDTQYF. CDR3 nucleotide sequence: TGTGCCAGCAGCTTAGGCTTAGGGCGGGGGGGCGTGGAAGATACGCAGTATTTT. This sequence joins TRBV7-2 and TRBJ2-3; 9 nucleotides line up with TRBD2. Trimming took 1 base from V and 5 from J; bases not matched to a gene: 13. Germline CDR1 is SGHTA and CDR2 is FQGNSA. The CDR3 has 18 residues. The full variable domain, in which reference TRBV7-2 and TRBJ2-3 provide the parts outside the CDR3, is GAGVSQSPSNKVTEKGKDVELRCDPISGHTALYWYRQSLGQGLEFLIYFQGNSAPDKSGLPSDRFSAERTGGSVSTLTIQRTQQEDSAVYLCASSLGLGRGGVEDTQYFGPGTRLTVL.

The chain combines TRBV6-5 with TRBJ2-5; the D is unclear. The V end was cut by 2 bases, the J end by 5 bases, with 6 bases between. The germline V gene encodes CDR1 MNHEY and CDR2 SVGAGI. This CDR3 is 12 amino acids long. The CDR3, as DNA: TGTGCCAGCAGTTACGACTTTGAGACCCAGTACTTC. Amino acids: CASSYDFETQYF.

About this clone: Other nucleotide sequences from this sample produce the same CDR3. The chain combines TRBV7-2 with TRBJ1-1; perhaps TRBD1 as D (6 bases). Trimming pared 5 bases from V and 5 bases from J, leaving 15 bases between. The CDR3 has 14 residues. Per germline, CDR1 SGHTA and CDR2 FQGNSA. In DNA, the CDR3 is TGTGCCAGCAGCCTTGGGGGCTTAAAGACTGAAGCTTTCTTT. Its protein is CASSLGGLKTEAFF.

The CDR3 DNA sequence: TGTGCCAGCAGCCCAGAGCGGGAGGTTCGGGAGCTGTTTTTT. Translated, it gives CASSPEREVRELFF. V gene TRBV25-1 combines with J gene TRBJ2-2, with 9 bases aligning to TRBD2. The CDR3 is 14 amino acids. The V and J ends lost 6 bases and 9 bases, in that order; junction bases with no gene match: 8. CDR1 is MGHDK and CDR2 is SYGVNS in the germline V gene.

The V and J genes are TRBV19 and TRBJ2-1, with TRBD2 matching over 11 bases. Losses at the gene ends were 4 bases for V and 0 bases for J; bases not matched to a gene: 8. The CDR3 loop spans 18 amino acids. CDR1 and CDR2 (germline): LNHDA, SQIVND (reference sequence). The CDR3 loop is CASSTEGTSGLSYNEQFF. The CDR3 DNA follows: TGTGCCAGTAGTACCGAAGGGACTAGCGGCCTCTCCTACAATGAGCAGTTCTTC.

The chain has TRBV11-2 and TRBJ1-3; D remains unclear. Trimming left V 0 bases short and J 0 bases short, with 9 bases between. Germline V gene data show CDR1 as SGHAT and CDR2 as FQNNGV. CDR3 length: 16 residues. The CDR3 spells CASSLEGSYSGNTIYF. The CDR3 DNA reads TGTGCCAGCAGCTTAGAGGGCTCCTACTCTGGAAACACCATATATTTT. The whole variable domain, remainder taken from reference TRBV11-2 and TRBJ1-3, is EAGVAQSPRYKIIEKRQSVAFWCNPISGHATLYWYQQILGQGPKLLIQFQNNGVVDDSQLPKDRFSAERLKGVDSTLKIQPAKLEDSAVYLCASSLEGSYSGNTIYFGEGSWLTVV.

The V gene is TRBV3-1 (or the pseudogene TRBV3-2), the J gene TRBJ1-1; D is ambiguous. V was pared by 1 base and J by 1 base, with 10 bases between. Per the germline V gene, CDR1 is LGHDT and CDR2 is YNNKEL (reference sequence). The CDR3 extends over 15 amino acids. The CDR3 DNA sequence: TGTGCCAGCAGCCAAGGGGTCCTAGGGAACACTGAAGCTTTCTTT. The encoded protein is CASSQGVLGNTEAFF.

The chain combines TRBV3-1 (or the pseudogene TRBV3-2) with TRBJ2-5; TRBD1 matches at 11 bases. Trimming cost V 0 bases and J 9 bases; bases outside gene matches: 6. In germline, CDR1 is LGHDT, CDR2 YNNKEL (reference sequence). This CDR3 region has 15 residues. CDR3 amino acids: CASSQDLGDRGAQYF. The CDR3 coding sequence is TGTGCCAGCAGCCAAGATCTCGGGGACAGGGGGGCCCAGTACTTC.

This rearrangement joins TRBV19 to TRBJ2-6; D not certain. The CDR3 has 14 residues. The germline gives CDR1 LNHDA, CDR2 SQIVND (reference sequence). The ends were cut back, 3 bases at V and 2 bases at J, with 5 bases in the middle. Here the CDR3 reads CASSMTTGANVLTF. CDR3 sequence (DNA): TGTGCCAGTAGTATGACAACTGGGGCCAACGTCCTGACTTTC.

The chain employs TRBV7-2 and TRBJ1-5, with 8 positions matching TRBD1. From germline, CDR1 is SGHTA and CDR2 FQGNSA. The CDR3 consists of 14 residues. V lost 5 bases and J lost 5; bases outside the gene matches: 5. The DNA of the CDR3 is TGTGCCAGCAGCCCGGACAGGGCATATCAGCCCCAGCATTTT. It specifies CASSPDRAYQPQHF. The complete variable domain, with remaining parts taken from reference TRBV7-2 and TRBJ1-5, reads GAGVSQSPSNKVTEKGKDVELRCDPISGHTALYWYRQSLGQGLEFLIYFQGNSAPDKSGLPSDRFSAERTGGSVSTLTIQRTQQEDSAVYLCASSPDRAYQPQHFGDGTRLSIL.

This clone has just a few counts. V usage is TRBV5-6 and J usage is TRBJ2-1; 11 bases map to TRBD2. The CDR3 is 15 amino acids. V gave up 4 bases and J gave up 8 bases; unmatched junction bases: 8. Germline V gene sequence: CDR1 SGHDT, CDR2 YYEEEE. The CDR3 DNA is TGTGCCAGCAGCAACCTAGCGGGAGGTTCTGATGAGCAGTTCTTC. Amino acid sequence: CASSNLAGGSDEQFF.

This clone was counted a single time. This chain uses TRBV3-1 (or the pseudogene TRBV3-2) with TRBJ2-3, with unresolved D. The germline V gene encodes CDR1 LGHDT and CDR2 YNNKEL (reference sequence). This CDR3 is 14 amino acids long. The V end was cut by 10 bases, the J end by 0 bases, with 14 bases between. CDR3 sequence reads: CATRIGHSTDTQYF. The CDR3 DNA is TGTGCCACCCGGATTGGGCATAGCACAGATACGCAGTATTTT.

The rearrangement joins TRBV18 to TRBJ1-3; D gene unclear. The CDR3 runs to 15 residues. Per germline, CDR1 KGHSH and CDR2 LQKENI. V dropped 0 bases and J dropped 1 base, with 7 bases sitting between them. CDR3 coding DNA: TGTGCCAGCTCACCACCGGTCGGGTCTGGAAACACCATATATTTT. Encoded protein: CASSPPVGSGNTIYF.

The chain carries TRBV11-2 and TRBJ2-3; D possibly corresponds to TRBD1 (7 bases). Deletions cut 4 bases from V and 4 bases from J, with 15 bases between. The CDR3 spans 15 residues. Germline CDR1 SGHAT, CDR2 FQNNGV. CDR3 loop: CASSSRGVSADTQYF. As DNA, the CDR3 is TGTGCCAGCAGCTCCAGGGGGGTTTCGGCAGATACGCAGTATTTT.

CDR3 sequence reads: CASSQVTGIETQYF. The CDR3 DNA reads TGTGCCAGCAGCCAAGTGACAGGGATAGAGACCCAGTACTTC. The chain recombines TRBV14 with TRBJ2-5, with TRBD1 identical over 7 bases. Germline CDR1 and CDR2: SGHDN and FVKESK. V dropped 1 base and J dropped 4; count of bases not matched to a gene: 3. The CDR3 runs to 14 residues.

The rearrangement links TRBV7-8 to TRBJ2-3, with 10 bases identical to TRBD2. The CDR3 covers 16 residues. Germline loops: CDR1 SGHVS, CDR2 FQNEAQ. Trimming cost V 0 bases and J 4 bases; bases outside gene matches: 4. CDR3 bases: TGTGCCAGCAGCTTAGCCCTAGCGGGGGTGGCAGATACGCAGTATTTT. It is translated as CASSLALAGVADTQYF.

The V gene is TRBV4-2, the J gene TRBJ2-3, with 11 nucleotides matching TRBD2. V gave up 1 base and J gave up 6 bases; unmatched junction bases: 3. This CDR3 is 15 amino acids long. Germline CDR1 is LGHNA and CDR2 is YNFKEQ. CDR3 nucleotide sequence: TGTGCCAGCAGCCAAGGACTAGCGGGACCCGATACGCAGTATTTT. Its translation is CASSQGLAGPDTQYF.

The chain has TRBV29-1 and TRBJ2-1; 16 positions agree with TRBD2. With 6 bases clipped from V and 7 bases from J, the junction kept 6 bases outside the gene matches. Germline V gives CDR1 SQVTM, CDR2 ANQGSEA. This CDR3 contains 15 residues. The chain's CDR3 is CSVPGLAGGRNEQFF. CDR3 nucleotides: TGCAGCGTCCCGGGACTAGCGGGGGGGCGGAATGAGCAGTTCTTC.

This clone was seen more than once but under ten times. The gene calls are TRBV7-9 and TRBJ1-5, with 7 bases lining up with TRBD1. V lost 5 bases and J lost 0; bases outside the gene matches: 4. This CDR3 has 15 residues. Germline lookup yields CDR1 SEHNR and CDR2 FQNEAQ (reference sequence). CDR3: CASSHRDSSNQPQHF. The DNA for the CDR3 is TGTGCCAGCAGCCACCGGGACAGTAGCAATCAGCCCCAGCATTTT.

The gene calls are TRBV5-1 and TRBJ2-6; maybe TRBD1 (5 bases). Trimming removed 4 bases from V and 1 base from J, with 12 bases in between. Germline-derived CDR1 and CDR2 are SGHRS and YFSETQ. CDR3 length: 16 residues. The DNA of the CDR3 is TGCGCCAGCAGCCCAGGGTTGAGATCTGGGGCCAACGTCCTGACTTTC. Its protein is CASSPGLRSGANVLTF.

This rearrangement joins TRBV4-3 to TRBJ2-1, with D unclear. CDR1 is LGHNA and CDR2 is YSLEER in the germline V gene. The CDR3 runs to 15 residues. Trimming took off 0 bases at V and 2 bases at J, with 8 bases between the two ends. For the CDR3, the DNA is TGCGCCAGCAGCCAAGATCAGGTCCCCTACAATGAGCAGTTCTTC. This translates into CASSQDQVPYNEQFF.

This clone turned up a few times. The chain couples TRBV6-2 or TRBV6-3 to TRBJ2-7, with D unresolved. Trimming removed 4 bases from V and 6 bases from J, with 25 bases in between. Germline V gives CDR1 MNHEY, CDR2 SVGEGT. This CDR3 has 17 amino acids. The CDR3 region has the DNA TGTGCCAGCAGTTCCCTTGGTTGGGATCGTCTCCTCGGCGAGCAGTACTTC. The encoded protein is CASSSLGWDRLLGEQYF.

The chain combines TRBV4-2 with TRBJ1-1; TRBD1 matches at 8 bases. The CDR3 has 16 amino acids. Trimming removed 1 base from V and 1 base from J; junction bases left unmatched: 5. Germline lookup yields CDR1 LGHNA and CDR2 YNFKEQ. The CDR3 loop is CASSQGGGTGNTEAFF. The DNA for the CDR3 is TGTGCCAGCAGCCAAGGCGGCGGGACAGGGAACACTGAAGCTTTCTTT.

The chain couples TRBV30 to TRBJ2-7; possible D gene TRBD2, 5 bases. This CDR3 contains 11 residues. CDR1 and CDR2 (germline): GTSNPN, SVGIG (reference sequence). Trimming shortened V by 0 bases and J by 6 bases, and 6 bases separated the two germline ends. In DNA form, the CDR3 reads TGTGCCTGGAGTGTAGGGAGCGAGCAGTACTTC. Translating gives CAWSVGSEQYF.

The chain links TRBV5-1 to TRBJ1-1; D uncertain. This CDR3 is 14 amino acids long. V lost 1 base, J lost 0 bases, and 7 bases lay in between. Per germline, CDR1 SGHRS and CDR2 YFSETQ. CDR3 sequence: CASSLPSLNTEAFF. CDR3 bases: TGCGCCAGCAGCTTGCCGTCCCTGAACACTGAAGCTTTCTTT.

The chain has TRBV6-6 and TRBJ2-7; possibly TRBD1 for D (7 bases). CDR1 MNHNY and CDR2 SVGAGI come from the germline V gene (reference sequence). This CDR3 is 15 amino acids long. With 5 bases removed from V and 2 bases from J, the gap between germline ends came to 16 bases. The CDR3 protein is CASSPRQGGTYEQYF. The CDR3 DNA sequence: TGTGCCAGCAGTCCCCGACAGGGAGGAACCTACGAGCAGTACTTC.

The V gene is TRBV7-8, the J gene TRBJ1-3, with 8 positions matching TRBD1. The CDR3 covers 17 residues. Trimming cost V 6 bases and J 0 bases; bases outside gene matches: 10. Germline V gives CDR1 SGHVS, CDR2 FQNEAQ. CDR3 region: CASSLRDRPSSGNTIYF. In DNA form, the CDR3 reads TGTGCCAGCAGTCTCCGGGACAGGCCATCCTCTGGAAACACCATATATTTT.

The rearrangement joins TRBV19 to TRBJ2-5; 9 positions match TRBD1. V dropped 5 bases and J dropped 5; count of bases not matched to a gene: 6. This CDR3 region has 14 residues. The germline V gene encodes CDR1 LNHDA and CDR2 SQIVND (reference sequence). CDR3 amino acids: CASSPGQGVETQYF. The CDR3 coding sequence is TGTGCCAGTAGTCCGGGACAGGGAGTGGAGACCCAGTACTTC.

CDR3 loop: CASSREGDDSPLHF. The CDR3 DNA reads TGTGCCAGTAGTAGGGAGGGAGATGATTCACCCCTCCACTTT. This chain joins TRBV19 and TRBJ1-6; D is ambiguous. The CDR3 has 14 amino acids. Germline V CDR1 and CDR2: LNHDA, SQIVND (reference sequence). Trimming left V 4 bases short and J 8 bases short, with 12 bases between.